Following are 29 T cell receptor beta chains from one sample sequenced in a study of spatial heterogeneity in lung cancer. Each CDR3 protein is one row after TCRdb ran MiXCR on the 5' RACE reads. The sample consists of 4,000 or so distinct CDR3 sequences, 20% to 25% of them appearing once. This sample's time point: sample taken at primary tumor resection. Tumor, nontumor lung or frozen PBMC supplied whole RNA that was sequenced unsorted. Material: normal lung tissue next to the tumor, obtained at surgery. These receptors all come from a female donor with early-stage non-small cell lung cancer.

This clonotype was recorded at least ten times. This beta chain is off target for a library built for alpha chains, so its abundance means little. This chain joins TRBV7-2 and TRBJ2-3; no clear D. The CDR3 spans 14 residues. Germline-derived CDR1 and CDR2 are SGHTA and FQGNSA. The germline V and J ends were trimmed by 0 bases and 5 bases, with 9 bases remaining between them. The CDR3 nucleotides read TGTGCCAGCAGCTTAGCGACTCGTCTAGATACGCAGTATTTT. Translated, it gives CASSLATRLDTQYF. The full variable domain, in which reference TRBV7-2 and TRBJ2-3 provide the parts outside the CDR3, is GAGVSQSPSNKVTEKGKDVELRCDPISGHTALYWYRQSLGQGLEFLIYFQGNSAPDKSGLPSDRFSAERTGGSVSTLTIQRTQQEDSAVYLCASSLATRLDTQYFGPGTRLTVL.

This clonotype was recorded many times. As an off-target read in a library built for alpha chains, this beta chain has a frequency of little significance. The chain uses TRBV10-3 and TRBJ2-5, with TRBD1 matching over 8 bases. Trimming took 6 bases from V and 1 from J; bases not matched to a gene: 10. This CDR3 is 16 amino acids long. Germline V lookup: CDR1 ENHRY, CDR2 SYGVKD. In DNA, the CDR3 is TGTGCCATCAGCGCAGGACAGGGCAGTTTCCAAGAGACCCAGTACTTC. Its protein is CAISAGQGSFQETQYF.

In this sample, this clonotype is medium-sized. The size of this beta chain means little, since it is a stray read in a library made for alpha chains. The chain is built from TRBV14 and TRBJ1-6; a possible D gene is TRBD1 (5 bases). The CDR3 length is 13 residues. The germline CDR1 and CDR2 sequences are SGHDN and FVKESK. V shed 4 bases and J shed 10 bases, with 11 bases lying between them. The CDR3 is CASSPWGISPLHF. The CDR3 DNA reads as TGTGCCAGCAGCCCCTGGGGCATCTCACCCCTCCACTTT.

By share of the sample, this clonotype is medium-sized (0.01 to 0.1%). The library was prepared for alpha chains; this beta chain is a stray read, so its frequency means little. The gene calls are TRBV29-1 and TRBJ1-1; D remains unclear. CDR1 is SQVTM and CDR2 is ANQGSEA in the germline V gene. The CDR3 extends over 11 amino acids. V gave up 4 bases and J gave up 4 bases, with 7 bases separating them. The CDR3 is CSVAVFTEAFF. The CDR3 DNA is TGCAGCGTTGCAGTATTCACTGAAGCTTTCTTT.

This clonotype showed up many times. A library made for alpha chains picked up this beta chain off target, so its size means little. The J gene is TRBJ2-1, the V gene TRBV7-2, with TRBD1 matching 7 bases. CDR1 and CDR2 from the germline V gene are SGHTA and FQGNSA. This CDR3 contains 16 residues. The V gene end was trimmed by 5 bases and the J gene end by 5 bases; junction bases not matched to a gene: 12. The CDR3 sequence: CASSLRAEGQNNEQFF. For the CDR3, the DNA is TGTGCCAGCAGCCTTAGGGCCGAGGGACAGAACAATGAGCAGTTCTTC.

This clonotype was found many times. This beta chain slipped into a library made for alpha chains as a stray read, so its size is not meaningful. The DNA for the CDR3 is TGCAGTGCTAGAGATGGGAGCGACCCCCAAGAGACCCAGTACTTC. It is translated as CSARDGSDPQETQYF. This chain joins TRBV20-1 and TRBJ2-5; possibly TRBD2 for D (5 bases). The CDR3 contains 15 residues. The germline V gene encodes CDR1 DFQATT and CDR2 SNEGSKA (reference sequence). Between the trimmed V and J ends, which lost 0 bases and 1 base, there was a span of 12 bases.

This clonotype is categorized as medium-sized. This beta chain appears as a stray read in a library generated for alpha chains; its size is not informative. The CDR3 is CAISGSQGASYNEQFF. Here the CDR3 DNA reads TGTGCCATCAGTGGGTCACAGGGGGCATCCTACAATGAGCAGTTCTTC. This chain connects TRBV10-3 to TRBJ2-1; 9 positions agree with TRBD1. Trimming at V came to 4 bases and at J to 1 base, leaving 5 bases not matched to a gene. Looked up from germline, CDR1 is ENHRY and CDR2 is SYGVKD. The CDR3 has 16 amino acids.

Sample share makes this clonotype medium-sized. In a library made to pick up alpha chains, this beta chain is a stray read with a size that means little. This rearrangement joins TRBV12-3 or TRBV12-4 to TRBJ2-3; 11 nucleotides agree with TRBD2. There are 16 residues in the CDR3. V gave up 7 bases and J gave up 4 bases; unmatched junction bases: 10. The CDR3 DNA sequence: TGTGCCAGCAACCGAGTAGCGGGGGGGCTATCAGATACGCAGTATTTT. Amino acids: CASNRVAGGLSDTQYF.

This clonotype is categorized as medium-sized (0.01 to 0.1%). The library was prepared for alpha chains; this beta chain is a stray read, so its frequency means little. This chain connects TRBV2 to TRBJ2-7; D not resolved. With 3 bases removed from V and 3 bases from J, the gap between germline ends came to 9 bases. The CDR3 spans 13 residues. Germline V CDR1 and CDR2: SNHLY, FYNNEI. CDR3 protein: CASSDDMDYEQYF. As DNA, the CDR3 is TGTGCCAGCAGTGATGACATGGACTACGAGCAGTACTTC.

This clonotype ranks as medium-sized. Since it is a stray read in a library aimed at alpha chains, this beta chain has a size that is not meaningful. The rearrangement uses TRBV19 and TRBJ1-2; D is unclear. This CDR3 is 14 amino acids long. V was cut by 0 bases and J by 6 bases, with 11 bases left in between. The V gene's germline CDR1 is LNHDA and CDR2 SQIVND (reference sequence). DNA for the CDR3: TGTGCCAGTAGTATAGAGTACGGAACTGATGGCTACACCTTC. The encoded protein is CASSIEYGTDGYTF.

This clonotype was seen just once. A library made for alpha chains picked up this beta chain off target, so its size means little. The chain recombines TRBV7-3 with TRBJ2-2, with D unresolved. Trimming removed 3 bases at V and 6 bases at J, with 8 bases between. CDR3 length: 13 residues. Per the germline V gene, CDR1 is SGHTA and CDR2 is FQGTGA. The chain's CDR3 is CASSLDPSGELFF. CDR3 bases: TGTGCCAGCAGCTTGGACCCGTCCGGGGAGCTGTTTTTT.

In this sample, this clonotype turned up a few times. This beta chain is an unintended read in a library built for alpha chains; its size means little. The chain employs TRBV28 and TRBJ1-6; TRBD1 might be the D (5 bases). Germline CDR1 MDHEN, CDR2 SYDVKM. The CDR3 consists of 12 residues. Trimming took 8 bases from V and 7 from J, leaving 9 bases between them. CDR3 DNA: TGTGCCAGCCTGGGGGAGAATTCACCCCTCCACTTT. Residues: CASLGENSPLHF.

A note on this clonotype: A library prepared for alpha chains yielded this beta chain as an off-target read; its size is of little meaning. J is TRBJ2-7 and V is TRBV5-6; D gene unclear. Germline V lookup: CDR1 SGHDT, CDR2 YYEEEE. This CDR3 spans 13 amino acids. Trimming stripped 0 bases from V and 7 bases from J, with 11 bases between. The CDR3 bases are TGTGCCAGCAGCTTGGTGGGGATGGGTGAGCAGTACTTC. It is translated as CASSLVGMGEQYF. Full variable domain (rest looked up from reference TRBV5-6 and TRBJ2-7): DAGVTQSPTHLIKTRGQQVTLRCSPKSGHDTVSWYQQALGQGPQFIFQYYEEEERQRGNFPDRFSGHQFPNYSSELNVNALLLGDSALYLCASSLVGMGEQYFGPGTRLTVT.

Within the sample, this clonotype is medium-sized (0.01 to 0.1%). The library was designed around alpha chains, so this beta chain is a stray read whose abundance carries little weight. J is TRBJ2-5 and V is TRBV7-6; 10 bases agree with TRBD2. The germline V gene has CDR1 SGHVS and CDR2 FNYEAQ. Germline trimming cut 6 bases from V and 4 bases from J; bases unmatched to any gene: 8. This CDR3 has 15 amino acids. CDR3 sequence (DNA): TGTGCCAGCAGTCAAATAGCGGGGGGTCGAGAGACCCAGTACTTC. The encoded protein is CASSQIAGGRETQYF.

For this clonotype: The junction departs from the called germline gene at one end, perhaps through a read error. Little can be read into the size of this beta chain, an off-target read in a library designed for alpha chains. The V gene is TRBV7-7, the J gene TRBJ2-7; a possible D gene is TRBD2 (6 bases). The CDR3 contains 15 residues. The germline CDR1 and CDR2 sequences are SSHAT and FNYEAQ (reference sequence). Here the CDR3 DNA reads TGTGCTAGCAGCCCCGGGACTGGCCCCTCCTACGAGCAGTACTTC. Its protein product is CASSPGTGPSYEQYF.

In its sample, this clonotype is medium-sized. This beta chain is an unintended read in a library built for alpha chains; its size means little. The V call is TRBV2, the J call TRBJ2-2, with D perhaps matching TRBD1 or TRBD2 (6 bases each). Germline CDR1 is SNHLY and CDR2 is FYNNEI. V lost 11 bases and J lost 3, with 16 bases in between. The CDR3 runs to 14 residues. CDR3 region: CAGSWGADTGELFF. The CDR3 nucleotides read TGTGCCGGGAGCTGGGGGGCGGACACCGGGGAGCTGTTTTTT.

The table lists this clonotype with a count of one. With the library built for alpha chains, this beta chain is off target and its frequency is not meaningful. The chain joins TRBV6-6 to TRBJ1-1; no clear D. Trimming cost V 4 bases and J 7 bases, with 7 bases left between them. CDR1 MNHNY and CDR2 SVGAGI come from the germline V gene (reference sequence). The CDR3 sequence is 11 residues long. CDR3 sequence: CASSWGFEAFF. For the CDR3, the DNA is TGTGCCAGCAGTTGGGGTTTTGAAGCTTTCTTT.

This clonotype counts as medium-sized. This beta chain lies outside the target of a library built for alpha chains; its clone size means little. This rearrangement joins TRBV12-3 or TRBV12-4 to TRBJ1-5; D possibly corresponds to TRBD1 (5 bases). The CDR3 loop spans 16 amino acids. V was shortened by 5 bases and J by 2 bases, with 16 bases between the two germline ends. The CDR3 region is CASSPAWRGGNQPQHF. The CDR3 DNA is TGTGCCAGCAGTCCCGCGTGGAGGGGTGGCAATCAGCCCCAGCATTTT.

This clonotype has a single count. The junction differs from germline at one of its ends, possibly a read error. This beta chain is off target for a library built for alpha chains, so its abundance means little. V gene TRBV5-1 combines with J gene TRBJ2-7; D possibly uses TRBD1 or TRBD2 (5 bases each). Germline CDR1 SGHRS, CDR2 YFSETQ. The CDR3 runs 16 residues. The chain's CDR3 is CASSPPGAGSSSEQYF. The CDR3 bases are TGCGCCAGCAGCCCCCCCGGGGCAGGGTCATCCTCCGAGCAGTACTTC.

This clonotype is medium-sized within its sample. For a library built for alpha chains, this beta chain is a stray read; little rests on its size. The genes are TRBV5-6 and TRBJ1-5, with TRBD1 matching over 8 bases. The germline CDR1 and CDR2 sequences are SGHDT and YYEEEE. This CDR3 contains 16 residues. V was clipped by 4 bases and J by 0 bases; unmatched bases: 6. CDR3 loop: CASSHRGSYSNQPQHF. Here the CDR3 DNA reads TGTGCCAGCAGCCACAGGGGGAGTTATAGCAATCAGCCCCAGCATTTT.

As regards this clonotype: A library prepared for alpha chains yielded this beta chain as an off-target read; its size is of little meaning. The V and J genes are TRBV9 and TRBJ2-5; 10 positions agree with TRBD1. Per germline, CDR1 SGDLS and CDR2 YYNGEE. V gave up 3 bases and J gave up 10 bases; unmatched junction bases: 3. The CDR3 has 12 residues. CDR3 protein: CASSEGQGVQYF. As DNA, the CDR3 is TGTGCCAGCAGCGAAGGACAGGGGGTCCAGTACTTC.

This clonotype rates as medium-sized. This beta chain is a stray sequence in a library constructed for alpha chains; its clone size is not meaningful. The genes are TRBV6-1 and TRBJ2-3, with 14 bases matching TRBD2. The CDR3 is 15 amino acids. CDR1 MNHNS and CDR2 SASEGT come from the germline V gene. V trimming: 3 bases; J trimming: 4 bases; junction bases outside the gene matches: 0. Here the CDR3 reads CASSETSGGADTQYF. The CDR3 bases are TGTGCCAGCAGTGAGACTAGCGGGGGGGCAGATACGCAGTATTTT.

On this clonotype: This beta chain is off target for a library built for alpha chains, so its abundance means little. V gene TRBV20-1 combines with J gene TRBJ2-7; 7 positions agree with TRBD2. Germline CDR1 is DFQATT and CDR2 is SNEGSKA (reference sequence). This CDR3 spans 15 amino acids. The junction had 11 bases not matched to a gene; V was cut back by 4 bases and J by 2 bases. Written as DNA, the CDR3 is TGCAGTGCTACGTCCCTGGGGGGGTTCCCCTACGAGCAGTACTTC. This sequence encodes CSATSLGGFPYEQYF.

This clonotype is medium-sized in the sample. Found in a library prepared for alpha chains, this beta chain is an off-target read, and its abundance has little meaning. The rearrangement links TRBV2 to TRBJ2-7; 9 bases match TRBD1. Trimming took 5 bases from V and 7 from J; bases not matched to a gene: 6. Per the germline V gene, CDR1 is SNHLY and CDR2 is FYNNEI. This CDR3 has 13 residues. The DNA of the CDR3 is TGTGCCAGCAGTACAGGGGGCCGACAAGAGCAGTACTTC. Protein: CASSTGGRQEQYF.

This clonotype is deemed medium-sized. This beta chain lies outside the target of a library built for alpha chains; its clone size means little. The CDR3 DNA reads as TGTGCCAGCTCACCTACAGGGGAAGGGTACACTGAAGCTTTCTTT. Translated: CASSPTGEGYTEAFF. This chain links TRBV18 with TRBJ1-1; 7 bases agree with TRBD1. V gave up 3 bases and J gave up 3 bases; unmatched junction bases: 7. The CDR3 loop spans 15 amino acids. Germline CDR1 is KGHSH and CDR2 is LQKENI.

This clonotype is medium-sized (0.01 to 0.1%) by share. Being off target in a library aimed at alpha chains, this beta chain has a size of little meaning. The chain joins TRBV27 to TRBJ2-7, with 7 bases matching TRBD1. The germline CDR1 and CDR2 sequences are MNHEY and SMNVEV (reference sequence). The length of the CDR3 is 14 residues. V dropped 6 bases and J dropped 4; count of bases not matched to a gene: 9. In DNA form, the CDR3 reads TGTGCCAGCAGCTTGGGCAGGGGGTTATACGAGCAGTACTTC. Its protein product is CASSLGRGLYEQYF.

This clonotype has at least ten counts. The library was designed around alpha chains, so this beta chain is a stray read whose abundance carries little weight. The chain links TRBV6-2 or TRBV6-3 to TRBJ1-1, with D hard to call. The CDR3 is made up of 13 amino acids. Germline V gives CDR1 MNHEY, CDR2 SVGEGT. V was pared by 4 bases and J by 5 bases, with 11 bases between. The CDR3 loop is CASSFADRTEAFF. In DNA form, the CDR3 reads TGTGCCAGCAGTTTTGCAGATAGAACTGAAGCTTTCTTT.

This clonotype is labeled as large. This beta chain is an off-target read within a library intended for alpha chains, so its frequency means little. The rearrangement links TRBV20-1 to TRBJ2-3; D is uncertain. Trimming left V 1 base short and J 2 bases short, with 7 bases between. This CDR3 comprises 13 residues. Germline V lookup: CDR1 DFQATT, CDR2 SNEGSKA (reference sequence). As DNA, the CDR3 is TGCAGTGCTAGAGTAGAGTACACAGATACGCAGTATTTT. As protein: CSARVEYTDTQYF.

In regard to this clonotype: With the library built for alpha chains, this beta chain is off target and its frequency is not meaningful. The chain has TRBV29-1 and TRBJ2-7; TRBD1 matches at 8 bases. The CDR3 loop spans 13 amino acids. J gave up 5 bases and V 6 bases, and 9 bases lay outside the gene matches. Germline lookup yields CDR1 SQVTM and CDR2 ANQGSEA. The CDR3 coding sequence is TGCAGCGTCCCCGGGACAGGAGTAAACGAGCAGTACTTC. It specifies CSVPGTGVNEQYF.